Given below is one T cell receptor beta chain in context. Its target is not known. Assay: immunoSEQ multiplex PCR; the TCRdb copy retains only in-frame clones and omits some. The sample has over 100,000 clones, around nine tenths seen once. This sample is part of a study of T cell responses to AZD1222 COVID-19 vaccine. Study-level points and caveats: The CD4 TCRs associated with vaccination extended across spike and predominated at 160-218 and 743-854. The repertoires were collected only after the peak T cell response. White British donors predominated, females outnumbered males, and clonal diversity was possibly underestimated. Rises in breadth and depth of Spike-specific TCRs came after two AZD1222 doses.

Sequenced material: peripheral blood, taken on day 0 of AZD1222 vaccination. This sequence was found in an adult in good health.

CDR3 sequence reads: CASSPLGIGGDQVAFF. CDR3 bases: TGTGCCAGCAGCCCCCTCGGTATAGGGGGCGACCAGGTCGCTTTCTTT. The V gene is TRBV7-2, the J gene TRBJ1-1, with 7 positions matching TRBD1. In germline, CDR1 is SGHTA, CDR2 FQGNSA. Losses at the gene ends were 5 bases for V and 11 bases for J; bases not matched to a gene: 20. The CDR3 has 16 residues. The full variable domain, in which reference TRBV7-2 and TRBJ1-1 provide the parts outside the CDR3, is GAGVSQSPSNKVTEKGKDVELRCDPISGHTALYWYRQSLGQGLEFLIYFQGNSAPDKSGLPSDRFSAERTGGSVSTLTIQRTQQEDSAVYLCASSPLGIGGDQVAFFGQGTRLTVV.